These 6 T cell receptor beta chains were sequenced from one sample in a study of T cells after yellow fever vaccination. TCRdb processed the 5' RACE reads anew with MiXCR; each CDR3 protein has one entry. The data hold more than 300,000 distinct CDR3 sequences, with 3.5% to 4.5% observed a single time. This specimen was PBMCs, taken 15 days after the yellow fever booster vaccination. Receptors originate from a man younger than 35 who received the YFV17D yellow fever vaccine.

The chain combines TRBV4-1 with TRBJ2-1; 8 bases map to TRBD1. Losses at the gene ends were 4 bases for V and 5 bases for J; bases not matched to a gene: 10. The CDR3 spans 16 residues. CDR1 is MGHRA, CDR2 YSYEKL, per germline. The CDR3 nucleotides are TGCGCCAGCAGCCCCGAACCGGGACAGGAGCACAATGAGCAGTTCTTC. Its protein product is CASSPEPGQEHNEQFF.

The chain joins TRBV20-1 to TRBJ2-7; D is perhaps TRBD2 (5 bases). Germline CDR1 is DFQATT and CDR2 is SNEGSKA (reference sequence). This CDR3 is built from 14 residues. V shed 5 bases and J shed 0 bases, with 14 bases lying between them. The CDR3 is CSASGSRSSYEQYF. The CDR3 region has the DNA TGCAGTGCTTCGGGATCCCGAAGCTCCTACGAGCAGTACTTC.

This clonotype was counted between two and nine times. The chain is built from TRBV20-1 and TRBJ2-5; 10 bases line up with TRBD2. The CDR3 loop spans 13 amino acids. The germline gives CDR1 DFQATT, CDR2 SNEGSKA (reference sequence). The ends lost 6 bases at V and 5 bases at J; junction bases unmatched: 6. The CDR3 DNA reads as TGCAGTGCGAGCGGGGGGGCCCGGGAGACCCAGTACTTC. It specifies CSASGGARETQYF.

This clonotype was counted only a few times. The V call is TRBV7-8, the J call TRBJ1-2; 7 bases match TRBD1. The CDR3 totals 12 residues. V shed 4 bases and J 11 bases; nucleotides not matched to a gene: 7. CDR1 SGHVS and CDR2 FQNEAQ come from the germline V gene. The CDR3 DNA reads TGTGCCAGCAGCTCCAGGGGGAGTGGGTACACCTTC. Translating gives CASSSRGSGYTF.

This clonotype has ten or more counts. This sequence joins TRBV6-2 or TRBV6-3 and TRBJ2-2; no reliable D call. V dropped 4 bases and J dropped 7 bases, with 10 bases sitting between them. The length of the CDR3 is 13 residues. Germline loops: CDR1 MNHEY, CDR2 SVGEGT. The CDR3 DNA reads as TGTGCCAGCAGTTTGTCGGAGATCGGGGAGCTGTTTTTT. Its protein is CASSLSEIGELFF.

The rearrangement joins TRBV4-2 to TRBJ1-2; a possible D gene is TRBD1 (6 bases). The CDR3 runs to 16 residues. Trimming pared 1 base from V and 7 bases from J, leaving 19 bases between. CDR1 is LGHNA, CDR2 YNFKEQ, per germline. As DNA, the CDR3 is TGTGCCAGCAGCCAAGCGGAGGGCAGGGGAGCGTTTGGCTACACCTTC. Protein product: CASSQAEGRGAFGYTF.